This entry lists 5 T cell receptor beta chains sequenced from one sample in a study of control samples from healthy donors and cancer patients. Sequencing used immunoSEQ multiplex PCR; TCRdb keeps in-frame clones, though not all of them. Seen here are about 150,000 clones, approximately 96% observed once, and the top ten hold 5% to 6.5%. The sequencing sample was made of blood. The receptors were gathered from a man in his forties in good health.

The rearrangement uses TRBV3-1 (or the pseudogene TRBV3-2) and TRBJ1-2, with 7 bases identical to TRBD1. V was clipped by 4 bases and J by 8 bases; unmatched bases: 13. Germline CDR1 LGHDT, CDR2 YNNKEL (reference sequence). The CDR3 has 15 residues. CDR3 in amino acids: CASSPSGTETMGYTF. Written as DNA, the CDR3 is TGTGCCAGCAGCCCCTCGGGGACAGAGACCATGGGCTACACCTTC.

V gene TRBV12-3 or TRBV12-4 combines with J gene TRBJ1-2; 7 bases align to TRBD1. J gave up 5 bases and V 2 bases, and 2 bases lay outside the gene matches. The CDR3 extends over 13 amino acids. CDR3 residues: CASSLQGGYGYTF. The CDR3 nucleotides are TGTGCCAGCAGTTTACAGGGGGGATATGGCTACACCTTC.

The V call is TRBV2, the J call TRBJ2-1; perhaps TRBD2 as D (7 bases). V dropped 8 bases and J dropped 6 bases, with 14 bases sitting between them. The CDR3 length is 13 residues. Germline assignment: CDR1 SNHLY and CDR2 FYNNEI. CDR3 nucleotide sequence: TGTGCCAGCGGGGGGGGCCTCGGCAATGAGCAGTTCTTC. It specifies CASGGGLGNEQFF. The full variable domain, with the rest looked up from reference TRBV2 and TRBJ2-1, is EPEVTQTPSHQVTQMGQEVILRCVPISNHLYFYWYRQILGQKVEFLVSFYNNEISEKSEIFDDQFSVERPDGSNFTLKIRSTKLEDSAMYFCASGGGLGNEQFFGPGTRLTVL.

V usage is TRBV5-1 and J usage is TRBJ2-1; D unclear. Germline values: CDR1 SGHRS, CDR2 YFSETQ. Trimming left V 3 bases short and J 6 bases short, with 22 bases between. The CDR3 length is 17 residues. CDR3 region: CASSSSAGPSPTNEQFF. CDR3 DNA sequence: TGCGCCAGCAGCTCAAGTGCCGGGCCCTCCCCTACCAATGAGCAGTTCTTC.

In this sample, this clone turned up once. The chain employs TRBV28 and TRBJ1-5, with TRBD1 matching 7 bases. The V gene's germline CDR1 is MDHEN and CDR2 SYDVKM. V lost 5 bases and J lost 7; bases outside the gene matches: 8. The CDR3 spans 14 residues. The CDR3 nucleotides are TGTGCCAGCAGTCTAAGACAGGGCGGGCAGCCCCAGCATTTT. Translated: CASSLRQGGQPQHF.